This T cell receptor (beta chain) derives from a study of blood T cell repertoires in COVID-19. Study overall: From the United States, Italy and Spain came samples of acute and convalescent COVID-19. PBMCs, B-cell-depleted T cells, or T cells were the source of the cDNA or gDNA that made up the material.

Two negative PCRs, clearance, or symptom resolution characterized the recovered Cohort 3 donors. The V gene's germline CDR1 is SGHDT and CDR2 YYEEEE. This CDR3 region has 14 residues. The V gene end was trimmed by 3 bases and the J gene end by 4 bases; junction bases not matched to a gene: 4. Per the study methods: Counts of nucleated cells, estimated from reference gene primer amplification, were obtained. The data were produced by immunoSEQ multiplex PCR, yet TCRdb's version contains in-frame clones alone and is incomplete. The DNA was the basis for D and trimming; V, J and clone size are from that table. The sample yields more than 300,000 clones, approximately 90% seen once.

Source material: PBMCs or T cells enriched from blood (not recorded which). V is TRBV5-6 and J is TRBJ1-1, with 9 bases that match TRBD1. The clonotype comes from a young man who had recovered from COVID-19. The CDR3 loop reads CASSWGQGGTEAFF. DNA of the CDR3: TGTGCCAGCAGCTGGGGACAGGGAGGCACTGAAGCTTTCTTT.